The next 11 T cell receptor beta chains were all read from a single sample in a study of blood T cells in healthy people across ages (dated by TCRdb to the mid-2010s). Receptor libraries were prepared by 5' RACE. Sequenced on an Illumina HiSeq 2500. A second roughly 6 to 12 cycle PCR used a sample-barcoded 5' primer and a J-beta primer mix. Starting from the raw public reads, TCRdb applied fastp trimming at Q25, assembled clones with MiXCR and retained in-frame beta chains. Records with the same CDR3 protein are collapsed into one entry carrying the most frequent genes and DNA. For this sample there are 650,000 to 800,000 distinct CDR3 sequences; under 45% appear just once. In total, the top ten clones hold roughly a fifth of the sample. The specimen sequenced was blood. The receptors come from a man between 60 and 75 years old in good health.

This CDR3 reads CASSQGHPGGIQYF. In nucleotides, the CDR3 is TGTGCCAGCAGCCAAGGGCACCCGGGGGGCATTCAGTACTTC. The V gene is TRBV3-1, the J gene TRBJ2-4, with 7 positions matching TRBD2. There are 14 residues in the CDR3. The V gene end was trimmed by 1 base and the J gene end by 9 bases; junction bases not matched to a gene: 6. Germline CDR1 LGHDT, CDR2 YNNKEL (reference sequence).

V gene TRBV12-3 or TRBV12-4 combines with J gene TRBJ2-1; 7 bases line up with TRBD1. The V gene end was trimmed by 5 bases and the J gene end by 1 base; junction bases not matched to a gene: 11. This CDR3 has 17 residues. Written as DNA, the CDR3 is TGTGCCAGCAGTCAACCGGGACAGACGATTTCCTACAATGAGCAGTTCTTC. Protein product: CASSQPGQTISYNEQFF.

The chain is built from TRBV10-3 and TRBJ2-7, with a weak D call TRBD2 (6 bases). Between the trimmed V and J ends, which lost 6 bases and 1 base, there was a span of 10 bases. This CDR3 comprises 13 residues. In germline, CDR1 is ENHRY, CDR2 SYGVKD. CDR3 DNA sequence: TGTGCCATCAGCGCGGGACTTTCCTACGAGCAGTACTTC. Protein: CAISAGLSYEQYF.

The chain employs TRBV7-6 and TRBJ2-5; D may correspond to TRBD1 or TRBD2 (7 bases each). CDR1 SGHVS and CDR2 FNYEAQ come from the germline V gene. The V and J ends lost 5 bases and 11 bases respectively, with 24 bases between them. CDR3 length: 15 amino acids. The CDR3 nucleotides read TGTGCCAGCAGCCCCAGAGGGGGCGGGGGCGATGAGCAGTACTTC. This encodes CASSPRGGGGDEQYF.

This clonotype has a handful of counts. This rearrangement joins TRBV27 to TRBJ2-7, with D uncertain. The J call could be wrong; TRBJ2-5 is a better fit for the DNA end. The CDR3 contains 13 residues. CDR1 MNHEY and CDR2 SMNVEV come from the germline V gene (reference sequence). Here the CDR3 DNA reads TGTGCCAGCAGCGAAGGCAGAGAAGAGACCCAGTACTTC. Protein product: CASSEGREETQYF.

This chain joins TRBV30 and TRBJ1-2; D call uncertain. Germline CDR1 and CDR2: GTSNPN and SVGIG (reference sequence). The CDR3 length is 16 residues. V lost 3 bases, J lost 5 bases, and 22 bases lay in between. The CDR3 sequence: CAWRLGGGTGLYGYTF. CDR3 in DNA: TGTGCCTGGAGGCTTGGTGGCGGAACCGGCCTTTATGGCTACACCTTC.

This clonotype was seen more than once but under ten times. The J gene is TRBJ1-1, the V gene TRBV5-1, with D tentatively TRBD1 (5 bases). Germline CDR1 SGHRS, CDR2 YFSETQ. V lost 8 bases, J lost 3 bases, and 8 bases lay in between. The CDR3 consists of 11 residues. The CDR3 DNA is TGCGCCAGGGGGGGGGACACTGAAGCTTTCTTT. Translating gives CARGGDTEAFF.

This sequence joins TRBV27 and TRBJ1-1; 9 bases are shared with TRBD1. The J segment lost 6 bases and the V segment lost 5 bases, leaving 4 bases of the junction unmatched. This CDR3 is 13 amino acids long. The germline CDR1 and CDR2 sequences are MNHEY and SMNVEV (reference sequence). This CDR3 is CASSKQGAAEAFF. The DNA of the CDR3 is TGTGCCAGCAGTAAACAGGGGGCCGCTGAAGCTTTCTTT.

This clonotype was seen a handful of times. In DNA, the CDR3 is TGTGCCAGCAGCCCGGGACCTCAAACTAGCTACGAGCAGTACTTC. The encoded protein is CASSPGPQTSYEQYF. The gene calls are TRBV7-2 and TRBJ2-7, with D perhaps matching TRBD1 or TRBD2 (5 bases each). The CDR3 covers 15 residues. Germline CDR1 and CDR2: SGHTA and FQGNSA. The V end was cut by 5 bases, the J end by 3 bases, with 17 bases between. Complete variable domain (other parts from reference TRBV7-2 and TRBJ2-7): GAGVSQSPSNKVTEKGKDVELRCDPISGHTALYWYRQSLGQGLEFLIYFQGNSAPDKSGLPSDRFSAERTGGSVSTLTIQRTQQEDSAVYLCASSPGPQTSYEQYFGPGTRLTVT.

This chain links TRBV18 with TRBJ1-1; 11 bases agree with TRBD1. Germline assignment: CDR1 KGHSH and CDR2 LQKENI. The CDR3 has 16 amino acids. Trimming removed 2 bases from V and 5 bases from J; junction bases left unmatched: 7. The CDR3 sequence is CASSPGLGTGGTEAFF. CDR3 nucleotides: TGTGCCAGCTCACCAGGCCTCGGGACAGGGGGGACTGAAGCTTTCTTT.

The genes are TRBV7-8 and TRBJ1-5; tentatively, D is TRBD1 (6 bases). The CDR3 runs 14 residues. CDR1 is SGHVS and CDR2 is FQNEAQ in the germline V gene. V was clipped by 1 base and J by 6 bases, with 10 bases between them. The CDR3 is CASSLEGELQPQHF. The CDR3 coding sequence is TGTGCCAGCAGCTTAGAGGGGGAGCTTCAGCCCCAGCATTTT.